Given below is one TCR beta chain in context. Its target is not known. The data stem from a study of cytomegalovirus exposure and HLA in healthy donors. Study-wide findings and caveats: As confirmed in vitro, a few CMV-associated chains were specific for CMV antigens. The study found most TCR sequences rare, yet found some public TCRs in many donors. Cytomegalovirus association was listed for about 150 TCR beta chains.

Trimming pared 5 bases from V and 3 bases from J, leaving 7 bases between. The CDR3 spans 11 residues. CDR1 and CDR2 (germline): GTSNPN, SVGIG (reference sequence). TCRdb's copy holds only in-frame clones and misses some; the assay was immunoSEQ multiplex PCR. The table has about 350,000 clones, approximately 86% seen once. The chain links TRBV30 to TRBJ1-2; D gene ambiguous. The source of this sequence is a woman in her thirties in good health and CMV-seropositive. Specimen: PBMCs. Here the CDR3 reads CAWAVYYGYTF. The CDR3 coding sequence is TGTGCCTGGGCGGTCTACTATGGCTACACCTTC.